This note documents a single T cell receptor beta chain sequence. Its antigen is not known. Amplified TCR beta CDR3 regions were obtained using RNA transcripts as template. HTBI primers were used in a first-round RT-PCR, which preceded a second-round multiplex PCR. One entry per CDR3 protein, called by TCRdb with MiXCR from the multiplex PCR reads. Of 1 million to 1.3 million distinct CDR3 sequences in the sample, about two fifths were seen once. The sample originates from a study of Graves' ophthalmopathy and Graves' hyperthyroidism. General observations from the study: For predicting ophthalmopathy progression, the model had nearly 71% sensitivity and 72% to 85% specificity.

Clinical symptoms, serum thyroxine, TRAb, thyroid ultrasound and orbital computed tomography were relied on for diagnosis. V lost 4 bases and J lost 7, with 10 bases in between. The CDR3 contains 11 residues. Germline V gives CDR1 SQVTM, CDR2 ANQGSEA. This TCR derives from an adult man with Graves' hyperthyroidism. The chain links TRBV29-1 to TRBJ1-1; D is ambiguous. The specimen sequenced was peripheral blood or thyroid tissue (not recorded which). The CDR3 DNA reads TGCAGCGTTGTGCTGGGATATGAAGCTTTCTTT. Amino acids: CSVVLGYEAFF. The variable domain in full, completed from reference TRBV29-1 and TRBJ1-1, reads SAVISQKPSRDICQRGTSLTIQCQVDSQVTMMFWYRQQPGQSLTLIATANQGSEATYESGFVIDKFPISRPNLTFSTLTVSNMSPEDSSIYLCSVVLGYEAFFGQGTRLTVV.